This TCR beta chain was sequenced during a study of blood T cell repertoires in COVID-19. At the level of the study: COVID-19 samples collected from the United States, Italy and Spain covered acute and convalescent phases. T cells, B-cell-depleted T cells, or PBMCs provided the cDNA or gDNA that served as material.

Per the authors' pipeline: Amplification from reference gene primers served as the basis for estimated nucleated cell counts. Generated by immunoSEQ multiplex PCR, the TCRdb table keeps only in-frame clones and is missing some. D and trimming were read from the DNA, whereas the V and J calls and clone size are those reported in that table. The table lists around 250,000 clones, 85% to 90% of them singletons. This CDR3 is 14 amino acids long. With V trimmed by 6 bases and J by 7 bases, 6 bases remained unmatched. CDR1 SNHLY and CDR2 FYNNEI come from the germline V gene. Sequencing used peripheral blood. This sequence was found in a middle-aged woman who had recovered from COVID-19. The chain combines TRBV2 with TRBJ1-5; 10 bases are shared with TRBD1. As DNA, the CDR3 is TGTGCCAGCAGACCGGGGACAGGGGACCAGCCCCAGCATTTT. It specifies CASRPGTGDQPQHF.